A single sample gave rise to the 31 T cell receptor beta chains below, sequenced in a study of blood T cell repertoires in COVID-19 (dated by TCRdb to 2018 to 2021). The protocol used for the library was the immunoSEQ multiplex PCR assay. TCRdb provides this immuneACCESS table in a form limited to in-frame rearrangements. Some clones are lacking; in checked studies, under half of them reflect an unresolved V gene, and why the rest are absent is not known. This sample comprises around 300,000 clones, 75% to 90% of them detected only once. 2.5% to 3.5% of the sample is held by the ten biggest clonotypes. Material for sequencing was peripheral blood. The receptors were sampled from a woman under 40 with COVID-19, enrolled during active disease.

The chain is built from TRBV7-9 and TRBJ2-2; a weak D match, TRBD2 (7 bases). Per the germline V gene, CDR1 is SEHNR and CDR2 is FQNEAQ (reference sequence). The CDR3 is 15 residues long. V lost 4 bases, J lost 5 bases, and 14 bases lay in between. The CDR3 sequence is CASSSPEGGTGELFF. CDR3 sequence (DNA): TGTGCCAGCAGCTCCCCTGAGGGGGGGACCGGGGAGCTGTTTTTT.

The chain combines TRBV12-3 or TRBV12-4 with TRBJ1-4; D gene ambiguous. The CDR3 runs to 13 residues. V lost 8 bases, J lost 4 bases, and 11 bases lay in between. The CDR3 reads CASGRGLNEKLFF. The CDR3 DNA reads TGTGCCAGCGGCCGCGGCCTTAATGAAAAACTGTTTTTT.

The J gene is TRBJ2-7, the V gene TRBV9, with D perhaps TRBD2 (6 bases). This CDR3 has 14 residues. Germline assignment: CDR1 SGDLS and CDR2 YYNGEE. V lost 3 bases to trimming and J lost 3 bases, with 13 bases between them. In DNA, the CDR3 is TGTGCCAGCAGCGCCGGCTTTAGCGGCTACGAGCAGTACTTC. Amino acids: CASSAGFSGYEQYF.

This chain connects TRBV7-8 to TRBJ2-5; 7 bases map to TRBD2. This CDR3 is 14 amino acids long. Trimming removed 2 bases from V and 5 bases from J; junction bases left unmatched: 5. Germline V lookup: CDR1 SGHVS, CDR2 FQNEAQ. Written as DNA, the CDR3 is TGTGCCAGCAGCTTAACGGGAGGCAGGGAGACCCAGTACTTC. Translation: CASSLTGGRETQYF.

V gene TRBV7-6 combines with J gene TRBJ2-7, with TRBD2 matching over 10 bases. The length of the CDR3 is 16 residues. J was trimmed by 3 bases and V by 3 bases; bases with no gene match: 8. The germline gives CDR1 SGHVS, CDR2 FNYEAQ. The CDR3 nucleotides are TGTGCCAGCAGCTTGACCACCCTAGCGGGAGACTACGAGCAGTACTTC. It translates to CASSLTTLAGDYEQYF.

This rearrangement joins TRBV6-5 to TRBJ2-2, with D possibly TRBD2 on 5 matching bases. Looked up from germline, CDR1 is MNHEY and CDR2 is SVGAGI. The CDR3 loop spans 14 amino acids. V lost 6 bases to trimming and J lost 6 bases, with 14 bases between them. CDR3 amino acids: CASSRTARSGELFF. The CDR3 DNA sequence: TGTGCCAGCAGCAGGACTGCTAGATCCGGGGAGCTGTTTTTT.

The rearrangement links TRBV5-4 to TRBJ2-7; TRBD2 matches 13 bases. Germline assignment: CDR1 SGHNT and CDR2 YYREEE (reference sequence). CDR3 length: 15 amino acids. V shed 2 bases, J shed 7 bases, and the junction held 6 bases outside the gene matches. The CDR3 reads CASSLIGLAGVEQYF. Written as DNA, the CDR3 is TGTGCCAGCAGCTTAATCGGACTAGCGGGAGTTGAGCAGTACTTC. Complete variable domain (other parts from reference TRBV5-4 and TRBJ2-7): ETGVTQSPTHLIKTRGQQVTLRCSSQSGHNTVSWYQQALGQGPQFIFQYYREEENGRGNFPPRFSGLQFPNYSSELNVNALELDDSALYLCASSLIGLAGVEQYFGPGTRLTVT.

CDR3 DNA: TGTGCCAGCAGTTCCGACAGGACAGGGGTTGGAAACACCATATATTTT. This translates into CASSSDRTGVGNTIYF. The chain combines TRBV28 with TRBJ1-3; 9 bases match TRBD1. The junction had 7 bases not matched to a gene; V was cut back by 4 bases and J by 3 bases. This CDR3 has 16 amino acids. Germline CDR1 and CDR2: MDHEN and SYDVKM.

The rearrangement links TRBV18 to TRBJ1-1, with 7 positions matching TRBD1. V trimming: 0 bases; J trimming: 8 bases; junction bases outside the gene matches: 3. In germline, CDR1 is KGHSH, CDR2 LQKENI. The CDR3 has 13 amino acids. In nucleotides, the CDR3 is TGTGCCAGCTCACCACCGGGACAGAGAGAAGCTTTCTTT. Residues: CASSPPGQREAFF.

The sample holds a few counts of this clone. The chain employs TRBV5-4 and TRBJ1-1, with 9 bases that match TRBD1. The J segment lost 4 bases and the V segment lost 4 bases, leaving 5 bases of the junction unmatched. The CDR3 totals 14 residues. The germline CDR1 and CDR2 sequences are SGHNT and YYREEE (reference sequence). The CDR3 here is CASSTGQGTTEAFF. CDR3 bases: TGTGCCAGCAGCACGGGACAGGGAACCACTGAAGCTTTCTTT.

The chain combines TRBV30 with TRBJ1-2; D is possibly TRBD1 (6 bases). The germline V gene has CDR1 GTSNPN and CDR2 SVGIG (reference sequence). The length of the CDR3 is 11 residues. The ends were cut back, 1 base at V and 7 bases at J, with 7 bases in the middle. The CDR3 DNA reads TGTGCCTGGAGTGACAGGGTTGGCTACACCTTC. It codes for CAWSDRVGYTF.

This sequence joins TRBV19 and TRBJ1-5; D is unclear. Between the trimmed V and J ends, which lost 5 bases and 3 bases, there was a span of 8 bases. CDR1 LNHDA and CDR2 SQIVND come from the germline V gene (reference sequence). The CDR3 spans 13 residues. This CDR3 is CASSVGYNQPQHF. The CDR3 DNA sequence: TGTGCCAGTAGTGTCGGTTACAATCAGCCCCAGCATTTT.

This clone appeared a single time. V and J are TRBV25-1 and TRBJ1-6; D ambiguous. Between the trimmed V and J ends, which lost 3 bases and 8 bases, there was a span of 11 bases. Germline CDR1 MGHDK, CDR2 SYGVNS. The CDR3 loop spans 14 amino acids. The CDR3 here is CASSDFLGDSPLHF. The CDR3 DNA follows: TGTGCCAGCAGTGATTTCTTGGGAGATTCACCCCTCCACTTT.

V and J are TRBV30 and TRBJ2-3; TRBD2 matches at 9 bases. The CDR3 loop spans 18 amino acids. From germline, CDR1 is GTSNPN and CDR2 SVGIG (reference sequence). V shed 1 base and J 2 bases; nucleotides not matched to a gene: 13. The CDR3: CAWSEARLAGTYTDTQYF. The CDR3 coding sequence is TGTGCCTGGAGTGAAGCCCGGCTAGCGGGGACCTACACAGATACGCAGTATTTT.

The chain carries TRBV24-1 and TRBJ1-2; a possible D gene is TRBD1 (5 bases). The germline V gene has CDR1 KGHDR and CDR2 SFDVKD. Trimming removed 0 bases from V and 5 bases from J, with 12 bases in between. There are 15 residues in the CDR3. CDR3 nucleotide sequence: TGTGCCACCAGTGATTTGGCAGGGATCCGGTATGGCTACACCTTC. The encoded protein is CATSDLAGIRYGYTF.

In its sample, this clone was seen once. The CDR3 loop is CSVEDSRTYEQYF. The CDR3 nucleotides are TGCAGCGTTGAGGACAGCCGAACCTACGAGCAGTACTTC. This chain uses TRBV29-1 with TRBJ2-7; D might be TRBD1 (6 bases). CDR3 size: 13 residues. CDR1 SQVTM and CDR2 ANQGSEA come from the germline V gene. Trimming took 3 bases from V and 2 from J, leaving 11 bases between them.

CDR3 region: CASCRLATPYEQYF. The CDR3 DNA follows: TGTGCCAGCTGTAGACTAGCAACTCCCTACGAGCAGTACTTC. The chain carries TRBV27 and TRBJ2-7; TRBD2 matches at 7 bases. This CDR3 has 14 amino acids. Trimming at V came to 8 bases and at J to 2 bases, leaving 9 bases not matched to a gene. The germline V gene has CDR1 MNHEY and CDR2 SMNVEV (reference sequence).

V usage is TRBV27 and J usage is TRBJ2-1; D remains ambiguous. Looked up from germline, CDR1 is MNHEY and CDR2 is SMNVEV (reference sequence). V was clipped by 7 bases and J by 0 bases, with 7 bases between them. The CDR3 totals 13 residues. The CDR3 sequence is CASTDNSYNEQFF. CDR3 nucleotides: TGTGCCAGCACCGACAACTCCTACAATGAGCAGTTCTTC.

This chain links TRBV29-1 with TRBJ1-4, with D possibly TRBD1 on 6 matching bases. The CDR3 is made up of 12 amino acids. V lost 8 bases and J 5 bases, leaving 12 bases between the germline ends. CDR1 and CDR2 from the germline V gene are SQVTM and ANQGSEA. CDR3 loop: CSFRTVNEKLFF. The CDR3 nucleotides read TGCAGCTTCAGGACAGTAAATGAAAAACTGTTTTTT.

In its sample, this clone was seen once. V gene TRBV25-1 combines with J gene TRBJ2-7; D gene uncertain. This CDR3 has 15 residues. The V end was cut by 2 bases, the J end by 0 bases, with 11 bases between. Germline V lookup: CDR1 MGHDK, CDR2 SYGVNS. DNA for the CDR3: TGTGCCAGCAGTGAAAATGGGCGTAGCTCCTACGAGCAGTACTTC. It translates to CASSENGRSSYEQYF.

The chain carries TRBV4-1 and TRBJ1-2; 8 bases align to TRBD1. Germline V lookup: CDR1 MGHRA, CDR2 YSYEKL. V lost 3 bases to trimming and J lost 8 bases; unmatched junction nucleotides: 20. The CDR3 has 18 residues. Written as DNA, the CDR3 is TGCGCCAGCAGCCATGATTTAACCAGACAGGGGCGGGTTTACGGCTACACCTTC. Translating gives CASSHDLTRQGRVYGYTF.

The rearrangement links TRBV6-5 to TRBJ1-2, with D possibly being TRBD1 (5 bases). Germline CDR1 reads MNHEY; CDR2 reads SVGAGI. The CDR3 spans 12 residues. V was clipped by 8 bases and J by 3 bases, with 10 bases between them. CDR3 sequence: CASRRVDYGYTF. For the CDR3, the DNA is TGTGCCAGCCGCAGGGTGGACTATGGCTACACCTTC.

The chain is built from TRBV5-1 and TRBJ2-3; the match to TRBD2 covers 9 bases. Losses at the gene ends were 4 bases for V and 2 bases for J; bases not matched to a gene: 5. This CDR3 is built from 15 residues. The germline gives CDR1 SGHRS, CDR2 YFSETQ. DNA of the CDR3: TGCGCCAGCAGCCTGGGACTAGCCTCCACAGATACGCAGTATTTT. Its translation: CASSLGLASTDTQYF.

The table lists this clone with a count of one. This rearrangement joins TRBV18 to TRBJ2-3; tentative D call: TRBD2 (5 bases). The length of the CDR3 is 16 residues. CDR1 and CDR2 (germline): KGHSH, LQKENI. Trimming stripped 5 bases from V and 5 bases from J, with 20 bases between. The CDR3 DNA sequence: TGTGCCAGCTCATCATACACTAGGTCCCTTATAGATACGCAGTATTTT. This translates into CASSSYTRSLIDTQYF.

The chain carries TRBV4-1 and TRBJ2-1; the D gene is possibly TRBD1 (5 bases). Germline V gene lookup returns CDR1 MGHRA and CDR2 YSYEKL. There are 15 residues in the CDR3. Trimming left V 1 base short and J 5 bases short, with 12 bases between. The CDR3, as DNA: TGCGCCAGCAGCCAAGGACAGTTTGTAGACAATGAGCAGTTCTTC. Translating it yields CASSQGQFVDNEQFF.

The gene calls are TRBV4-1 and TRBJ2-1, with unresolved D. The CDR3 contains 16 residues. Trimming took 2 bases from V and 9 from J, leaving 20 bases between them. The germline V gene has CDR1 MGHRA and CDR2 YSYEKL. The CDR3 sequence: CASSQLDLVFYGEQFF. The CDR3 coding sequence is TGCGCCAGCAGCCAATTAGATTTGGTTTTTTACGGTGAGCAGTTCTTC.

The chain couples TRBV5-4 to TRBJ2-7, with D tentatively TRBD1 (5 bases). The CDR3 has 14 amino acids. Germline CDR1 and CDR2: SGHNT and YYREEE (reference sequence). Trimming removed 0 bases from V and 2 bases from J, with 9 bases in between. The CDR3 here is CASSLGQIPYEQYF. DNA of the CDR3: TGTGCCAGCAGCTTGGGACAGATCCCCTACGAGCAGTACTTC.

This chain's CDR3 is CASSLYRGDGYTF. CDR3 nucleotides: TGTGCCAGCAGCTTATACAGGGGGGACGGCTACACCTTC. The V gene is TRBV7-2, the J gene TRBJ1-2; the match to TRBD1 covers 8 bases. The CDR3 contains 13 residues. Germline V gene data show CDR1 as SGHTA and CDR2 as FQGNSA. The V gene end was trimmed by 2 bases and the J gene end by 8 bases; junction bases not matched to a gene: 4.

V and J are TRBV27 and TRBJ1-6; TRBD1 aligns across 8 bases. Germline CDR1 MNHEY, CDR2 SMNVEV (reference sequence). The V segment lost 5 bases and the J segment 14 bases; nucleotides outside the gene matches: 11. The CDR3 loop spans 14 amino acids. The CDR3 DNA reads TGTGCCAGCAGTCCGAGACAGGGGTTGTTGGCCCTCCACTTT. Amino acids: CASSPRQGLLALHF.

The chain links TRBV5-6 to TRBJ2-3, with TRBD2 identical over 13 bases. Looked up from germline, CDR1 is SGHDT and CDR2 is YYEEEE. The CDR3 consists of 16 residues. V was pared by 4 bases and J by 3 bases, with 5 bases of the junction left unmatched. The CDR3 sequence: CASSVGLAGVTDTQYF. The CDR3 DNA is TGTGCCAGCAGCGTCGGACTAGCGGGGGTGACAGATACGCAGTATTTT.

This clone was detected only once. The V call is TRBV28, the J call TRBJ1-1, with D possibly matching TRBD1 (5 bases). Germline V CDR1 and CDR2: MDHEN, SYDVKM. CDR3 length equals 13 residues. V shed 4 bases and J shed 1 base, with 7 bases lying between them. The CDR3 coding sequence is TGTGCCAGCAGTTCGACAGAGAACACTGAAGCTTTCTTT. Amino acid sequence: CASSSTENTEAFF.